Each of the 20 T cell receptor beta chains below was sequenced from the same sample in a study of T cells in Graves' hyperthyroidism and ophthalmopathy. Researchers took RNA transcripts and amplified the TCR beta CDR3 regions from them. During a first-round RT-PCR of the TCR CDR3, the HTBI primer set was used. Each CDR3 protein gets one entry after TCRdb re-called the multiplex PCR reads with MiXCR. The data show around 250,000 distinct CDR3 sequences, 15% to 20% seen once. Source material: blood. These receptors were obtained from a woman under 30 with Graves' ophthalmopathy.

The table lists this clonotype with many counts. This chain joins TRBV19 and TRBJ2-1; 8 positions agree with TRBD1. V dropped 1 base and J dropped 9; count of bases not matched to a gene: 8. Looked up from germline, CDR1 is LNHDA and CDR2 is SQIVND (reference sequence). The CDR3 contains 15 residues. This chain's CDR3 is CASSIGIQGAVEQFF. CDR3 in DNA: TGTGCCAGTAGTATAGGGATCCAGGGGGCTGTTGAGCAGTTCTTC.

The chain recombines TRBV30 with TRBJ2-7, with no clear D. Trimming left V 2 bases short and J 2 bases short, with 10 bases between. This CDR3 has 13 amino acids. Germline V gene data show CDR1 as GTSNPN and CDR2 as SVGIG (reference sequence). The CDR3 protein is CAWSKGSAYEQYV. CDR3 bases: TGTGCCTGGAGTAAAGGGTCAGCCTACGAGCAGTACGTC.

The chain is built from TRBV11-2 and TRBJ2-5, with 10 bases lining up with TRBD2. CDR3 length: 16 residues. Germline CDR1 is SGHAT and CDR2 is FQNNGV. With V trimmed by 1 base and J by 3 bases, 5 bases remained unmatched. CDR3 residues: CASSLGGTSGEETQYF. CDR3 bases: TGTGCCAGCAGCTTAGGGGGCACTAGCGGGGAAGAGACCCAGTACTTC.

This clonotype was observed many times. The chain couples TRBV6-6 to TRBJ2-1; TRBD2 matches 10 bases. The CDR3 extends over 15 amino acids. V gave up 2 bases and J gave up 4 bases; unmatched junction bases: 2. Germline-derived CDR1 and CDR2 are MNHNY and SVGAGI (reference sequence). The CDR3 DNA follows: TGTGCCAGCAGTTACGGACTAGCGGTATACAATGAGCAGTTCTTC. Amino acid sequence: CASSYGLAVYNEQFF.

Only a few counts were recorded for this clonotype. The rearrangement joins TRBV9 to TRBJ2-5; D perhaps matches TRBD1 (6 bases). The CDR3 has 13 residues. The germline CDR1 and CDR2 sequences are SGDLS and YYNGEE. The germline V and J ends were trimmed by 3 bases and 5 bases, with 11 bases remaining between them. The CDR3 coding sequence is TGTGCCAGCAGCGCACAGGGATGGGAGACCCAGTACTTC. Translation: CASSAQGWETQYF.

This clonotype came up many times. V and J are TRBV20-1 and TRBJ2-1, with no clear D. Germline V gene data show CDR1 as DFQATT and CDR2 as SNEGSKA (reference sequence). V lost 4 bases, J lost 6 bases, and 7 bases lay in between. The CDR3 consists of 11 residues. The CDR3 nucleotides read TGCAGTGCTAAATACTCCAATGAGCAGTTCTTC. Translated: CSAKYSNEQFF.

The V and J genes are TRBV20-1 and TRBJ2-7; TRBD1 aligns across 9 bases. The V gene's germline CDR1 is DFQATT and CDR2 SNEGSKA (reference sequence). Germline trimming cut 6 bases from V and 1 base from J; bases unmatched to any gene: 7. The CDR3 loop spans 14 amino acids. The CDR3 bases are TGCAGTGCCACCCCCGGGACAGGGTCCTACGAGCAGTACTTC. Amino acid sequence: CSATPGTGSYEQYF.

As for this clonotype: The CDR3 does not close with the conserved phenylalanine or tryptophan, likely indicating a read error. The chain is built from TRBV11-2 and TRBJ1-1, with no clear D. The CDR3 has 15 residues. Germline CDR1 is SGHAT and CDR2 is FQNNGV. V was clipped by 5 bases and J by 0 bases, with 13 bases between them. The CDR3: CASSLNEGVNTEAFS. CDR3 in DNA: TGTGCCAGCAGCCTAAATGAGGGAGTGAACACTGAAGCTTTCTCT.

This clonotype was counted at least ten times. The chain is built from TRBV6-1 and TRBJ1-5; D possibly corresponds to TRBD1 (5 bases). Trimming shortened V by 6 bases and J by 6 bases, and 12 bases separated the two germline ends. Germline V CDR1 and CDR2: MNHNS, SASEGT. The CDR3 spans 13 residues. The CDR3 DNA is TGTGCCAGCAGCCTCAGGGAAGGTCAGCCCCAGCATTTT. This gives the protein CASSLREGQPQHF.

This clonotype was seen at least ten times. The chain carries TRBV12-3 or TRBV12-4 and TRBJ1-1, with a weak D call TRBD1 (5 bases). The CDR3 extends over 15 amino acids. Trimming removed 7 bases from V and 0 bases from J, with 15 bases in between. CDR3 in DNA: TGTGCCAGCACTAGGGTCCCAGGGTTGAACACTGAAGCTTTCTTT. Protein product: CASTRVPGLNTEAFF.

Many counts were recorded for this clonotype. The chain joins TRBV2 to TRBJ2-7; a possible D gene is TRBD2 (5 bases). The CDR3 covers 12 residues. CDR1 and CDR2 (germline): SNHLY, FYNNEI. Trimming cost V 4 bases and J 5 bases, with 9 bases left between them. This CDR3 reads CASSGRPNEQYF. In DNA, the CDR3 is TGTGCCAGCAGTGGGAGGCCCAACGAGCAGTACTTC.

This clonotype was counted ten times or more. The gene calls are TRBV11-3 and TRBJ2-7; no definite D call. This CDR3 has 14 residues. V was clipped by 5 bases and J by 4 bases, with 15 bases between them. The germline V gene encodes CDR1 SGHNT and CDR2 YENEEA. DNA for the CDR3: TGTGCCAGCAGCCCCCCGTATAAAGCGTACGAGCAGTACTTC. Translated, it gives CASSPPYKAYEQYF.

Many counts were recorded for this clonotype. The chain carries TRBV2 and TRBJ2-7; a possible D gene is TRBD1 (5 bases). Trimming removed 2 bases from V and 0 bases from J, with 11 bases in between. The CDR3 is made up of 15 amino acids. Germline V gives CDR1 SNHLY, CDR2 FYNNEI. CDR3 protein: CASSEQGLSSYEQYF. CDR3 nucleotide sequence: TGTGCCAGCAGTGAACAGGGTCTGAGCTCCTACGAGCAGTACTTC.

Many counts were recorded for this clonotype. This chain connects TRBV11-2 to TRBJ1-6; D remains ambiguous. This CDR3 is built from 15 residues. Germline CDR1 and CDR2: SGHAT and FQNNGV. The germline V and J ends were trimmed by 8 bases and 9 bases, with 20 bases remaining between them. The chain's CDR3 is CASYPSTLRGSPLHF. CDR3 coding DNA: TGTGCCAGCTACCCGTCGACGCTACGGGGTTCACCCCTCCACTTT.

This clonotype was found many times. The rearrangement links TRBV7-9 to TRBJ1-1; perhaps TRBD1 as D (5 bases). The CDR3 sequence is 13 residues long. V was clipped by 2 bases and J by 4 bases, with 8 bases between them. Per germline, CDR1 SEHNR and CDR2 FQNEAQ (reference sequence). The CDR3 nucleotides are TGTGCCAGCAGCTTAATGGGGGTCACTGAAGCTTTCTTT. Translating it yields CASSLMGVTEAFF.

The J gene is TRBJ1-1, the V gene TRBV2, with 11 bases that match TRBD1. Germline V gene data show CDR1 as SNHLY and CDR2 as FYNNEI. Germline trimming cut 5 bases from V and 4 bases from J; bases unmatched to any gene: 3. This CDR3 comprises 14 residues. The CDR3 region has the DNA TGTGCCAGCAGTACCGGGACAGGGGGCACTGAAGCTTTCTTT. Its protein is CASSTGTGGTEAFF.

In the case of this clonotype: A much larger clone differs by one base, so this may be a read error. The chain recombines TRBV12-3 or TRBV12-4 with TRBJ1-1, with D perhaps TRBD1 (6 bases). This CDR3 region has 18 residues. The CDR3 bases are TGCGCCAGCAGCCACCCTTCGGGGGCGACAGGAGAGAACACTGAAGCTTCCTTT. It codes for CASSHPSGATGENTEASF.

This clonotype appeared a single time. The V gene is TRBV7-2, the J gene TRBJ2-1; TRBD1 matches at 9 bases. CDR3 length: 18 residues. The V gene end was trimmed by 1 base and the J gene end by 7 bases; junction bases not matched to a gene: 14. Germline CDR1 reads SGHTA; CDR2 reads FQGNSA. The CDR3 region is CASSLVGQGRQGGNEQFF. CDR3 DNA: TGTGCCAGCAGCTTAGTGGGACAGGGTCGACAAGGGGGGAATGAGCAGTTCTTC.

This clonotype was counted ten times or more. The rearrangement joins TRBV2 to TRBJ2-3; TRBD2 agrees at 14 bases. Trimming took 7 bases from V and 10 from J; bases not matched to a gene: 7. This CDR3 comprises 14 residues. In germline, CDR1 is SNHLY, CDR2 FYNNEI. The DNA for the CDR3 is TGTGCCAGCACGGCCGGGACTAGCGGGGGCTCGCAGTATTTT. Its translation: CASTAGTSGGSQYF.

This clonotype was found many times. The V and J genes are TRBV18 and TRBJ2-3, with 8 bases lining up with TRBD2. J gave up 4 bases and V 0 bases, and 9 bases lay outside the gene matches. The CDR3 loop spans 17 amino acids. Germline V gene lookup returns CDR1 KGHSH and CDR2 LQKENI. The DNA for the CDR3 is TGTGCCAGCTCACCACCGAGAAGCGGGAGCGGGGCAGATACGCAGTATTTT. Translated: CASSPPRSGSGADTQYF.